This TCR beta chain was profiled in a study of T cells in Graves' hyperthyroidism and ophthalmopathy. Amplification of TCR beta CDR3 regions used RNA as the template. In the first-round RT-PCR of the TCR CDR3, the HTBI primer set was used. Each CDR3 protein is one row after TCRdb ran MiXCR on the multiplex PCR reads. The data hold some 350,000 distinct CDR3 sequences, with under 20% observed a single time. This clonotype was recorded at least ten times. Germline assignment: CDR1 ENHRY and CDR2 SYGVKD. The V and J ends lost 6 bases and 8 bases respectively, with 16 bases between them. The CDR3 extends over 13 amino acids.

This TCR came from a woman aged 18-29 years with Graves' hyperthyroidism. Specimen: blood. The chain joins TRBV10-3 to TRBJ1-2, with D uncertain. CDR3 sequence: CAIRKMNQWGYTF. As DNA, the CDR3 is TGTGCCATCAGGAAAATGAATCAATGGGGCTACACCTTC.